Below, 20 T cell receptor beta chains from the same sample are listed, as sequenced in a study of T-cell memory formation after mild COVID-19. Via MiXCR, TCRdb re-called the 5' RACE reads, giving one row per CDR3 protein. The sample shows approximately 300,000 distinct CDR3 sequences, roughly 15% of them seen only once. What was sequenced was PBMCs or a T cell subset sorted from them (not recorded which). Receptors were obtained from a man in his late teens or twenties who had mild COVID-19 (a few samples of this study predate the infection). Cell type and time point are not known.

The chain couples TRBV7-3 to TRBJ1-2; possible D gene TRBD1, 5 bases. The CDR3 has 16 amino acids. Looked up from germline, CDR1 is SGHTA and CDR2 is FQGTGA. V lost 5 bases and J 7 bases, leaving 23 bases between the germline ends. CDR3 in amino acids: CASSPDRRQGDGGYTF. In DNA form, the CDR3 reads TGTGCCAGCAGCCCGGATAGGCGGCAGGGTGATGGTGGCTACACCTTC.

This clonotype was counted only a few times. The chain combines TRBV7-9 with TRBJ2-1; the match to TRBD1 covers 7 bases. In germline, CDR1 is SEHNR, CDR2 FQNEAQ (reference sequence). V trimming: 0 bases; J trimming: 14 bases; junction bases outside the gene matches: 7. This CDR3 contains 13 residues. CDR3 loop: CASSLARTGSEFF. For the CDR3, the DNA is TGTGCCAGCAGCTTAGCCAGGACAGGCAGTGAGTTCTTC.

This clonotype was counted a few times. CDR3 DNA sequence: TGCGCCAGCAGCTTGGCCGGAGGGGGTAGTTCACCCCTCCACTTT. Translating gives CASSLAGGGSSPLHF. V and J are TRBV5-1 and TRBJ1-6, with D possibly matching TRBD1 (6 bases). Trimming removed 0 bases from V and 9 bases from J, with 13 bases in between. The CDR3 contains 15 residues. Germline CDR1 is SGHRS and CDR2 is YFSETQ. Supplemented by reference TRBV5-1 and TRBJ1-6, the full variable domain reads KAGVTQTPRYLIKTRGQQVTLSCSPISGHRSVSWYQQTPGQGLQFLFEYFSETQRNKGNFPGRFSGRQFSNSRSEMNVSTLELGDSALYLCASSLAGGGSSPLHFGNGTRLTVT.

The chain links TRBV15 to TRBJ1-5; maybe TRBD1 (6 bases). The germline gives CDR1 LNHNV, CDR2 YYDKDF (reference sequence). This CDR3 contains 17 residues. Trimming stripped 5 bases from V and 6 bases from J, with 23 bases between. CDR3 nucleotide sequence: TGTGCCACCAGCCGACCCCCCCTACAGGGAATAGGTCAGCCCCAGCATTTT. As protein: CATSRPPLQGIGQPQHF.

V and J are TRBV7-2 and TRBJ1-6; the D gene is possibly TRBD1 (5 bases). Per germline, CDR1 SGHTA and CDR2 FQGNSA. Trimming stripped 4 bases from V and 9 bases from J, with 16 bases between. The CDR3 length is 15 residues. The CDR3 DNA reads TGTGCCAGCAGCTCAGACATACCAGGGTTTTCACCCCTCCACTTT. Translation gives CASSSDIPGFSPLHF. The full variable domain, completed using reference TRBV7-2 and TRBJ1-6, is GAGVSQSPSNKVTEKGKDVELRCDPISGHTALYWYRQSLGQGLEFLIYFQGNSAPDKSGLPSDRFSAERTGGSVSTLTIQRTQQEDSAVYLCASSSDIPGFSPLHFGNGTRLTVT.

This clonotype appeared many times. The DNA for the CDR3 is TGTGCCAGCAGGATCTACAATGAGCAGTTCTTC. Amino acids: CASRIYNEQFF. J is TRBJ2-1 and V is TRBV6-5; D is unresolved. CDR3 length equals 11 residues. Germline V gene data show CDR1 as MNHEY and CDR2 as SVGAGI. Trimming removed 6 bases from V and 3 bases from J, with 3 bases in between.

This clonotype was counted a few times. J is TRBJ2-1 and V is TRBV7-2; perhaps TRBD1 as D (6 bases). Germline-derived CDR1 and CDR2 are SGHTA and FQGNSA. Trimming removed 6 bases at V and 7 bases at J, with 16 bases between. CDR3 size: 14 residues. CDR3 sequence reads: CASSPSQGLNEQFF. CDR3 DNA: TGTGCCAGCAGTCCCTCGCAGGGGCTAAATGAGCAGTTCTTC.

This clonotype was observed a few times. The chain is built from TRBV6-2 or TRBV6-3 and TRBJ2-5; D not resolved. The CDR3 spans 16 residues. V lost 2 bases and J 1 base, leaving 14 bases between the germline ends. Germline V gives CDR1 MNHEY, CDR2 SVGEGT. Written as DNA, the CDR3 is TGTGCCAGCAGTTACAGGATGTCTGGTACCCAAGAGACCCAGTACTTC. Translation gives CASSYRMSGTQETQYF.

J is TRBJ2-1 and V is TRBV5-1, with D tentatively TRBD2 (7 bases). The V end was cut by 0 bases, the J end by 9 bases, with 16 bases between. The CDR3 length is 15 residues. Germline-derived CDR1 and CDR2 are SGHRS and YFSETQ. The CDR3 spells CASSLDLGGGREQFF. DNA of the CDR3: TGCGCCAGCAGCTTGGATCTAGGGGGGGGCCGTGAGCAGTTCTTC.

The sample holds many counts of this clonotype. CDR3 residues: CSARVSMGSTEAFF. CDR3 DNA: TGCAGTGCTAGAGTCTCCATGGGGAGCACTGAAGCTTTCTTT. The J gene is TRBJ1-1, the V gene TRBV20-1; D remains unclear. CDR1 is DFQATT, CDR2 SNEGSKA, per germline (reference sequence). V lost 1 base and J lost 4, with 13 bases in between. The CDR3 loop spans 14 amino acids.

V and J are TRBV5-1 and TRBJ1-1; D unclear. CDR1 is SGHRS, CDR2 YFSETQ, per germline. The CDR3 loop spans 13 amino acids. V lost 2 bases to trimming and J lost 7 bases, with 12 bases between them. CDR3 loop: CASSFGNPYEAFF. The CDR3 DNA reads TGCGCCAGCAGCTTTGGGAACCCCTATGAAGCTTTCTTT.

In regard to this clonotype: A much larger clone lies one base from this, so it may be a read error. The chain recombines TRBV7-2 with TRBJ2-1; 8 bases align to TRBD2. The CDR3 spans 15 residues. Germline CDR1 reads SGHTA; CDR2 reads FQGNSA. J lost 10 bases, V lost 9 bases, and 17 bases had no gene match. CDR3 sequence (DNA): TGTGCCAGAAGCGGGATCGCGGGGGGCGGGGTGGAGCAGTTCTTC. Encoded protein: CARSGIAGGGVEQFF.

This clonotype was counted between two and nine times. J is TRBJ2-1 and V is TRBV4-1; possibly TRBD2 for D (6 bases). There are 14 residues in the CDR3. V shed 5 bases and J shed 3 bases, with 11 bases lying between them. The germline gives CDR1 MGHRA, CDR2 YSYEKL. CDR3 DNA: TGCGCCAGCAGCAAGGGCGGGGACTACAATGAGCAGTTCTTC. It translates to CASSKGGDYNEQFF.

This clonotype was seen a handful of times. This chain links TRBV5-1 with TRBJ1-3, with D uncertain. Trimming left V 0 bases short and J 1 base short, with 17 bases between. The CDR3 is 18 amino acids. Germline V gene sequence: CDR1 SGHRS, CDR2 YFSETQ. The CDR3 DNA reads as TGCGCCAGCAGCTTGGCCCCAGGTTCCACTGGGTCTGGAAACACCATATATTTT. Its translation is CASSLAPGSTGSGNTIYF.

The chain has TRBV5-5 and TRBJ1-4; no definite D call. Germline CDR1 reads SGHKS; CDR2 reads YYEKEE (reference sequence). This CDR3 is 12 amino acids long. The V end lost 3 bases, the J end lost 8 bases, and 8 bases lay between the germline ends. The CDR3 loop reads CASSSGWEKLFF. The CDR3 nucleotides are TGTGCCAGCAGCTCCGGTTGGGAAAAACTGTTTTTT.

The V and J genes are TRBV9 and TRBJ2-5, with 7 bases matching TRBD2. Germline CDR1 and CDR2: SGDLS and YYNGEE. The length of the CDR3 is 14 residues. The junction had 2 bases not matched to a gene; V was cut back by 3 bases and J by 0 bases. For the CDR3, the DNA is TGTGCCAGCAGCGCGACTAGCCACCAAGAGACCCAGTACTTC. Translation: CASSATSHQETQYF.

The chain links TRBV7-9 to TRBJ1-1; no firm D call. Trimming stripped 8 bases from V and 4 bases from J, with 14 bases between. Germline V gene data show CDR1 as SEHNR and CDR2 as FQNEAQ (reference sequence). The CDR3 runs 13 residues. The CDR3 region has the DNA TGTGCCAGCCTGAGAGGGTTCGGCACTGAAGCTTTCTTT. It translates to CASLRGFGTEAFF.

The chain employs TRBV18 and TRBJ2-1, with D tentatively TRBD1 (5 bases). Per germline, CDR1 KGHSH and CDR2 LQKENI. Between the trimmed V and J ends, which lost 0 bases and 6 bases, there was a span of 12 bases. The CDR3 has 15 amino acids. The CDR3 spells CASSPPLGVGNEQFF. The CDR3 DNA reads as TGTGCCAGCTCACCACCGCTAGGGGTAGGCAATGAGCAGTTCTTC.

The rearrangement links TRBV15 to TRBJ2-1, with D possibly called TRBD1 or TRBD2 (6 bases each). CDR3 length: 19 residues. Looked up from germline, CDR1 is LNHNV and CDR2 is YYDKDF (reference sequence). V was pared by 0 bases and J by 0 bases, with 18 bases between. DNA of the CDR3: TGTGCCACCAGCAGAGATTGGAGGGACAATCCGAGCTCCTACAATGAGCAGTTCTTC. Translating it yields CATSRDWRDNPSSYNEQFF.

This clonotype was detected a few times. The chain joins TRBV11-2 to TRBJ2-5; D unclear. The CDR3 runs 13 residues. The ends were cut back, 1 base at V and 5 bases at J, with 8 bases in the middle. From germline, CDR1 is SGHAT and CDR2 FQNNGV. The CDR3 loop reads CASSLGETETQYF. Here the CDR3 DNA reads TGTGCCAGCAGCTTAGGAGAGACGGAGACCCAGTACTTC.